The 21 T cell receptor beta chains in this list originate from one sample, sequenced in a study of T cell responses to AZD1222 COVID-19 vaccine. TCRdb's table, derived via immunoSEQ multiplex PCR, lists solely in-frame clones and lacks some. The profile covers 100,000 to 150,000 clones, with about 93% appearing a single time and 5.4% taken by the ten largest. The sequenced sample was peripheral blood, obtained on day 0 of AZD1222 vaccination. The receptors here all came from an adult in good health.

V gene TRBV5-1 combines with J gene TRBJ1-2; D gene uncertain. CDR1 and CDR2 (germline): SGHRS, YFSETQ. The length of the CDR3 is 12 residues. The V gene lost 1 base and the J gene lost 7 bases, with 8 bases spanning the gap. The CDR3 sequence is CASSLKGLGYTF. The CDR3 DNA reads as TGCGCCAGCAGCTTGAAAGGTCTTGGCTACACCTTC.

The J gene is TRBJ2-3, the V gene TRBV6-6; TRBD1 aligns across 8 bases. The germline CDR1 and CDR2 sequences are MNHNY and SVGAGI (reference sequence). The CDR3 covers 20 residues. The junction had 21 bases not matched to a gene; V was cut back by 6 bases and J by 1 base. CDR3 residues: CASSRGPGGDGSVGTDTQYF. As DNA, the CDR3 is TGTGCCAGCAGCCGTGGACCAGGGGGCGATGGTTCGGTAGGCACAGATACGCAGTATTTT.

The genes are TRBV9 and TRBJ1-3; D is unresolved. Trimming removed 2 bases from V and 0 bases from J, with 6 bases in between. Germline V lookup: CDR1 SGDLS, CDR2 YYNGEE. CDR3 length: 14 amino acids. The chain's CDR3 is CASSVGDSGNTIYF. CDR3 sequence (DNA): TGTGCCAGCAGCGTTGGCGACTCTGGAAACACCATATATTTT.

The V and J genes are TRBV5-4 and TRBJ1-1; D unresolved. Per germline, CDR1 SGHNT and CDR2 YYREEE (reference sequence). This CDR3 has 13 amino acids. Trimming took 3 bases from V and 1 from J, leaving 7 bases between them. The CDR3 DNA sequence: TGTGCCAGCAGCTCGCGAACGAACACTGAAGCTTTCTTT. Its translation is CASSSRTNTEAFF.

The V and J genes are TRBV5-6 and TRBJ2-7; 12 bases line up with TRBD1. With V trimmed by 3 bases and J by 2 bases, 15 bases remained unmatched. Germline V lookup: CDR1 SGHDT, CDR2 YYEEEE. CDR3 size: 19 residues. The chain's CDR3 is CASSSPGTGGIAGAYEQYF. As DNA, the CDR3 is TGTGCCAGCAGCTCCCCCGGGACAGGGGGCATAGCGGGTGCCTACGAGCAGTACTTC.

This chain uses TRBV2 with TRBJ2-6; unclear D gene. Per germline, CDR1 SNHLY and CDR2 FYNNEI. The germline V and J ends were trimmed by 7 bases and 1 base, with 2 bases remaining between them. The CDR3 has 12 amino acids. The CDR3 spells CASTSGANVLTF. The DNA of the CDR3 is TGTGCCAGCACTTCTGGGGCCAACGTCCTGACTTTC.

The sample holds one count of this clone. The chain joins TRBV30 to TRBJ2-3; 7 bases are a match to TRBD2. Per the germline V gene, CDR1 is GTSNPN and CDR2 is SVGIG (reference sequence). The CDR3 consists of 14 residues. Germline trimming cut 4 bases from V and 1 base from J; bases unmatched to any gene: 5. This CDR3 is CAWNRAGGTDTQYF. The CDR3 DNA reads TGTGCCTGGAATCGGGCGGGGGGCACAGATACGCAGTATTTT.

J is TRBJ2-2 and V is TRBV6-1, with 8 nucleotides matching TRBD2. Germline-derived CDR1 and CDR2 are MNHNS and SASEGT. This CDR3 region has 16 residues. With 3 bases clipped from V and 6 bases from J, the junction kept 9 bases outside the gene matches. The CDR3: CASSEVLSGGSGELFF. The CDR3 bases are TGTGCCAGCAGTGAGGTCCTCAGCGGGGGTTCCGGGGAGCTGTTTTTT.

This clone was found once. This chain's CDR3 is CASSYREGTVAFF. CDR3 DNA: TGTGCCAGCAGTTACCGTGAGGGGACAGTGGCTTTCTTT. The chain is built from TRBV6-5 and TRBJ1-1; 7 bases are a match to TRBD1. Germline V gene data show CDR1 as MNHEY and CDR2 as SVGAGI. The CDR3 extends over 13 amino acids. Trimming at V came to 2 bases and at J to 11 bases, leaving 8 bases not matched to a gene.

The rearrangement links TRBV6-5 to TRBJ2-5; TRBD2 might be the D (6 bases). V lost 6 bases and J 5 bases, leaving 19 bases between the germline ends. The CDR3 spans 15 residues. CDR1 MNHEY and CDR2 SVGAGI come from the germline V gene. The CDR3: CASRKQEGFGETQYF. Here the CDR3 DNA reads TGTGCCAGCAGGAAGCAGGAGGGGTTCGGGGAGACCCAGTACTTC.

The chain employs TRBV25-1 and TRBJ1-2, with a tentative D call TRBD1 (6 bases). V lost 3 bases to trimming and J lost 4 bases, with 9 bases between them. Germline V gives CDR1 MGHDK, CDR2 SYGVNS. CDR3 length: 13 residues. DNA of the CDR3: TGTGCCAGCAGTGAGGGCAGGGGCTATGGCTACACCTTC. Amino acids: CASSEGRGYGYTF.

The chain links TRBV7-9 to TRBJ2-7; D may be TRBD1 (6 bases). The V end was cut by 3 bases, the J end by 1 base, with 16 bases between. The germline V gene encodes CDR1 SEHNR and CDR2 FQNEAQ (reference sequence). The CDR3 consists of 16 residues. CDR3 coding DNA: TGTGCCAGCAGCTTTGGACCGCTCGGACAGTCCTACGAGCAGTACTTC. Translated: CASSFGPLGQSYEQYF.

The chain combines TRBV18 with TRBJ2-5; D is ambiguous. The germline V and J ends were trimmed by 3 bases and 7 bases, with 12 bases remaining between them. CDR1 and CDR2 (germline): KGHSH, LQKENI. This CDR3 spans 13 amino acids. CDR3 loop: CASSPNPEVTQYF. DNA of the CDR3: TGTGCCAGCTCACCCAATCCGGAAGTGACCCAGTACTTC.

This clone was detected a few times. This sequence joins TRBV2 and TRBJ2-2; TRBD2 matches at 9 bases. Germline V gives CDR1 SNHLY, CDR2 FYNNEI. J was trimmed by 5 bases and V by 10 bases; bases with no gene match: 8. The CDR3 sequence is 14 residues long. The CDR3 DNA follows: TGTGCCACCCGCCTGCGGGGGGGGACCGGGGAGCTGTTTTTT. As protein: CATRLRGGTGELFF.

Points on this clone: The sample has other DNA sequences that encode this CDR3 too. V is TRBV27 and J is TRBJ1-5; TRBD1 matches 7 bases. Germline V gene data show CDR1 as MNHEY and CDR2 as SMNVEV (reference sequence). The CDR3 loop spans 14 amino acids. After removal of 5 bases from V and 4 bases from J, the junction contained 5 bases not matched to a gene. CDR3 residues: CASSPRDSNQPQHF. CDR3 nucleotide sequence: TGTGCCAGCAGTCCCCGGGACAGTAATCAGCCCCAGCATTTT.

The genes are TRBV6-5 and TRBJ1-6, with D unresolved. V lost 7 bases, J lost 1 base, and 2 bases lay in between. CDR3 length equals 12 residues. Germline CDR1 reads MNHEY; CDR2 reads SVGAGI. Here the CDR3 DNA reads TGTGCCAGCACTTCCTATAATTCACCCCTCCACTTT. Encoded protein: CASTSYNSPLHF.

The chain recombines TRBV30 with TRBJ1-1; D perhaps matches TRBD1 (5 bases). Trimming shortened V by 0 bases and J by 2 bases, and 7 bases separated the two germline ends. The CDR3 contains 13 residues. Germline V gene data show CDR1 as GTSNPN and CDR2 as SVGIG (reference sequence). The CDR3 nucleotides read TGTGCCTGGAGTGTTCGGGACAACACTGAAGCTTTCTTT. Protein product: CAWSVRDNTEAFF.

This rearrangement joins TRBV5-4 to TRBJ2-3; 11 nucleotides match TRBD2. CDR1 and CDR2 (germline): SGHNT, YYREEE (reference sequence). Trimming took 7 bases from V and 2 from J; bases not matched to a gene: 9. The CDR3 consists of 16 residues. The CDR3 coding sequence is TGTGCCAGCGGACTTAGCGGGAGGGCCGTCACAGATACGCAGTATTTT. Protein sequence: CASGLSGRAVTDTQYF.

V and J are TRBV30 and TRBJ1-2, with unresolved D. V shed 3 bases and J shed 4 bases, with 15 bases lying between them. This CDR3 is built from 14 residues. Germline V lookup: CDR1 GTSNPN, CDR2 SVGIG (reference sequence). The CDR3 sequence is CAWRDSREPYGYTF. CDR3 in DNA: TGTGCCTGGAGAGACTCCAGAGAACCCTATGGCTACACCTTC.

The CDR3 region is CAWSEGYAFF. The DNA for the CDR3 is TGTGCCTGGAGTGAGGGTTATGCTTTCTTT. V gene TRBV30 combines with J gene TRBJ1-1; D ambiguous. This CDR3 has 10 residues. V was pared by 1 base and J by 11 bases, with 8 bases between. Germline V lookup: CDR1 GTSNPN, CDR2 SVGIG (reference sequence). Together with reference TRBV30 and TRBJ1-1, the CDR3 gives the full variable domain: SQTIHQWPATLVQPVGSPLSLECTVEGTSNPNLYWYRQAAGRGLQLLFYSVGIGQISSEVPQNLSASRPQDRQFILSSKKLLLSDSGFYLCAWSEGYAFFGQGTRLTVV.

The chain is built from TRBV5-1 and TRBJ2-1; D not certain. Germline CDR1 SGHRS, CDR2 YFSETQ. The CDR3 has 12 amino acids. Trimming shortened V by 0 bases and J by 8 bases, and 6 bases separated the two germline ends. DNA of the CDR3: TGCGCCAGCAGCTTGGTTGGGGATGAGCAGTTCTTC. It specifies CASSLVGDEQFF.